The sequence of this TCR beta chain was determined in a study of T cell responses to AZD1222 COVID-19 vaccine (dated by TCRdb to about 2021). At the level of the whole study: A total of under 250 trial participants underwent TCR sequencing, of whom roughly 210 had received two doses of AZD1222 and around 26 had received two doses of the MenACWY control vaccine. Trial participants were enrolled by age into 18-55, 56-69 and 70-plus year subgroups, with roughly 160, 29 and 62 TCR-sequenced participants respectively.

The time point tag for this specimen amounts to: about 28 days (+/-7) after the second vaccine dose. AZD1222 recipients with second doses at about 4 weeks or about 12 weeks were pooled, because spike-specific TCR depth and breadth did not differ between schedules. Samples from vaccinated people were obtained from the UK trials COV001 and COV002, which included a single-blind randomized controlled phase 2/3 trial of AZD1222 (ChAdOx1 nCoV-19) in healthy adults. For TCRbeta chain sequencing, PBMC samples from trial participants were taken at day 0 and at day 28 after the second dose. Concerning this clone itself: Its specific antigen is unknown. No qualities accompany the bases; no much larger clone lies one base away.

Study-wide findings and limitations: Spike-specific TCR breadth and depth rose significantly after two AZD1222 doses compared with day 0 and with MenACWY recipients. Nearly half of unique spike-specific TCRs reportedly recognized epitopes outside regions mutated in the B.1.351 and B.1.1.7 variants. Participants were mostly white British and included more females than males, and it was suggested by the authors that clonal diversity may have been underestimated. Conclusions about previously exposed vaccinees were limited because only six AZD1222 recipients were SARS-CoV-2 seropositive at baseline. The 56-69-year group was small, and its depth increase did not reach significance, likely because of low power. Because no day 14 peak-response samples were available, repertoires were characterized only after the peak T cell response. Vaccine-associated CD4 TCRs spanned the whole spike protein, with dominant responses in regions 160-218 and 743-854.

The CDR3 regions of human TCRbeta chains were subjected to immunosequencing. In the paper's pipeline: TCRs in the repertoires were compared against a reference library of SARS-CoV-2-specific TCRs that had been generated with the MIRA antigen-specificity platform. Breadth meant the fraction of unique TCRs that were SARS-CoV-2-associated, whereas depth meant the fraction of total T cells that were SARS-CoV-2-associated. Using the MIRA data, every spike-specific TCR was mapped to the spike region that the TCR reacted to and assigned to either a CD4 or a CD8 class. Log10-transformed breadth and depth values were compared by one-way ANOVA with Sidak's multiple comparisons tests. TCRdb provides this immuneACCESS table in a form limited to in-frame rearrangements. Some clones are lacking; in checked studies, under half of them reflect an unresolved V gene, and why the rest are absent is not known. The DNA was the basis for D and trimming; V, J and clone size are from that table. This sample comprises 150,000 to 200,000 clones, approximately 94% of them detected only once. The ten largest make up roughly 4.6% of the sample.

CDR1 MDHEN and CDR2 SYDVKM are derived from the germline V gene. Trimming takes 6 bases from V and 4 bases from J, and the germline ends sit 15 bases apart. From the cysteine through the phenylalanine, the CDR3 covers 14 amino acids. Left in the record is the CDR3 DNA by itself, 42 bases read in frame from the first base. The clonotype originates from an adult who received the AZD1222 COVID-19 vaccine. The chain couples TRBV28 to TRBJ1-2, with the D gene uncertain. The sequences come from peripheral blood, collected 28 days after the second AZD1222 dose. The CDR3 protein is CASRRGATPYGYTF. The bases are TGTGCCAGCAGGAGAGGCGCGACACCCTATGGCTACACCTTC.